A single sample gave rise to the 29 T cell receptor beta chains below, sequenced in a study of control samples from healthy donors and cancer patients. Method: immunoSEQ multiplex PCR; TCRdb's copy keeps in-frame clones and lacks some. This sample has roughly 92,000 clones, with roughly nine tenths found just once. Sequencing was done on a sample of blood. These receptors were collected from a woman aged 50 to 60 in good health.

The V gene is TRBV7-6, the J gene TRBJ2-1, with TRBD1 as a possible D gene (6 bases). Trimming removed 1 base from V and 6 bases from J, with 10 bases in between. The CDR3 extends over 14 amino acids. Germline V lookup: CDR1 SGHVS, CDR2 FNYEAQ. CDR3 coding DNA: TGTGCCAGCAGCTTAGGGGGGCTGGTCAATGAGCAGTTCTTC. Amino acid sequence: CASSLGGLVNEQFF.

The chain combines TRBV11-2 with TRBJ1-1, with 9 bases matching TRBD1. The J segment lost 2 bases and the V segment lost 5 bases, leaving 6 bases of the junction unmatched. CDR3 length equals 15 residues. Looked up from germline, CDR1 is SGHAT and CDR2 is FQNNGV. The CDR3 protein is CASSPPGQGNTEAFF. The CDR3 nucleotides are TGTGCCAGCAGCCCCCCGGGACAGGGAAACACTGAAGCTTTCTTT.

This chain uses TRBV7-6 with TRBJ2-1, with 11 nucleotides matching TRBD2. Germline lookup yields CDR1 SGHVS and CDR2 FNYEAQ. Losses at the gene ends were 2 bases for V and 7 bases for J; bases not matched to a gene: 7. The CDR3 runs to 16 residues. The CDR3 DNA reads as TGTGCCAGCAGCTTAAGGGCCACTAGCGGGAGAAATGAGCAGTTCTTC. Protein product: CASSLRATSGRNEQFF. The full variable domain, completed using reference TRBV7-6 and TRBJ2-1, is GAGVSQSPRYKVTKRGQDVALRCDPISGHVSLYWYRQALGQGPEFLTYFNYEAQQDKSGLPNDRFSAERPEGSISTLTIQRTEQRDSAMYRCASSLRATSGRNEQFFGPGTRLTVL.

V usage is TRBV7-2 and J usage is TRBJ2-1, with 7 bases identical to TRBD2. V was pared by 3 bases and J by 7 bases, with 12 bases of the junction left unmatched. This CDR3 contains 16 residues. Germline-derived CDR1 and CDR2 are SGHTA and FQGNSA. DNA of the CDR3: TGTGCCAGCAGCTTGGGTATGGGGGGGATGTTAAATGAGCAGTTCTTC. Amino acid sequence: CASSLGMGGMLNEQFF.

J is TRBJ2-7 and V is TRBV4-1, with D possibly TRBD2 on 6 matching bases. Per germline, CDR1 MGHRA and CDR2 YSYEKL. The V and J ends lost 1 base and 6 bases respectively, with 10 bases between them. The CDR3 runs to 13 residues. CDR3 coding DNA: TGCGCCAGCAGCCAAGTCGGGGGAGGCGAGCAGTACTTC. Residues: CASSQVGGGEQYF.

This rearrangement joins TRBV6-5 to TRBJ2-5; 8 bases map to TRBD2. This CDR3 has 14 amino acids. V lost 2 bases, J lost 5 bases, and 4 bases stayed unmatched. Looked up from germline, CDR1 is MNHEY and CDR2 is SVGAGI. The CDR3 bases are TGTGCCAGCAGTTACCCGGGAGGGGGGGAGACCCAGTACTTC. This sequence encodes CASSYPGGGETQYF.

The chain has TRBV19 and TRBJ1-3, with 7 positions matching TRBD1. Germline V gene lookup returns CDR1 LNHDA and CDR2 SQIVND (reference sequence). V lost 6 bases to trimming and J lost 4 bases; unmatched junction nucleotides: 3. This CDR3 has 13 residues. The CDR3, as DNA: TGTGCCAGTAGCCAGACAGGGGGAAACACCATATATTTT. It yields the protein CASSQTGGNTIYF.

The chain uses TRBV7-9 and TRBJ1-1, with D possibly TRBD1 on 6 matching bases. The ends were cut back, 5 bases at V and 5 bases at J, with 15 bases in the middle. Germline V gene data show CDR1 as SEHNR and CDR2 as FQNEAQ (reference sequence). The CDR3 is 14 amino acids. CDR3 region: CASSAQGRMTEAFF. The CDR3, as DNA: TGTGCCAGCAGCGCTCAGGGGAGGATGACTGAAGCTTTCTTT.

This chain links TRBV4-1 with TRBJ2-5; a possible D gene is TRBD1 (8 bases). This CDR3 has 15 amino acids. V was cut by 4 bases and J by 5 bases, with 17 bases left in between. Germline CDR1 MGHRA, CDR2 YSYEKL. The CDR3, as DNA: TGCGCCAGCAGCCGTGCGGCACAGGGGGGGGAGACCCAGTACTTC. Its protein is CASSRAAQGGETQYF.

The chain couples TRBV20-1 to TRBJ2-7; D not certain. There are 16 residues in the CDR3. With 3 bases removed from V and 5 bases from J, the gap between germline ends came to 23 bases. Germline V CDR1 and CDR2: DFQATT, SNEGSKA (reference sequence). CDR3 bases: TGCAGTGCTAGTGATCCCACCAACCCAAGGACCCACGAGCAGTACTTC. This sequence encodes CSASDPTNPRTHEQYF.

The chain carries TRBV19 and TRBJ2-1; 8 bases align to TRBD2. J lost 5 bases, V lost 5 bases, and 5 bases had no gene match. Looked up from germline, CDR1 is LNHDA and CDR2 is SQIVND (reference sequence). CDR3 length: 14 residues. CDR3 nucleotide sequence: TGTGCCAGTAGTCTCGCACTAGCGGACAATGAGCAGTTCTTC. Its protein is CASSLALADNEQFF.

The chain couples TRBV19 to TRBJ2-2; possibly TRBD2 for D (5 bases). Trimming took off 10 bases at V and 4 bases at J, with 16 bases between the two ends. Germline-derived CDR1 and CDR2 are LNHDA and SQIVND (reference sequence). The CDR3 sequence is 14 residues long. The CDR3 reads CATRPGLTTGELFF. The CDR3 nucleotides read TGTGCCACTAGACCCGGACTGACCACCGGGGAGCTGTTTTTT.

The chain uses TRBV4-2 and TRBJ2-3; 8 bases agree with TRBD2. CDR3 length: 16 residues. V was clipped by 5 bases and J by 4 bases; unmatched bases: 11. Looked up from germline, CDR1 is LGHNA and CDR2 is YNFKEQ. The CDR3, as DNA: TGTGCCAGCAGCGTCCAGGGGAGCGGGGGCTCAGATACGCAGTATTTT. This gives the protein CASSVQGSGGSDTQYF.

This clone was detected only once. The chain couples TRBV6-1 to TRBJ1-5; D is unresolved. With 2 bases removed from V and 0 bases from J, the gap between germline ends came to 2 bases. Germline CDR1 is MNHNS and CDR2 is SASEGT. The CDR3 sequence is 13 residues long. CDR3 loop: CASSEISNQPQHF. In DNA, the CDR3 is TGTGCCAGCAGTGAAATTAGCAATCAGCCCCAGCATTTT.

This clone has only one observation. The CDR3 is CASSPTPLPYGYTF. The CDR3 nucleotides read TGCGCCAGCAGCCCCACACCTCTGCCCTATGGCTACACCTTC. This chain links TRBV5-1 with TRBJ1-2; D not certain. Trimming cost V 4 bases and J 4 bases, with 14 bases left between them. This CDR3 has 14 residues. In germline, CDR1 is SGHRS, CDR2 YFSETQ.

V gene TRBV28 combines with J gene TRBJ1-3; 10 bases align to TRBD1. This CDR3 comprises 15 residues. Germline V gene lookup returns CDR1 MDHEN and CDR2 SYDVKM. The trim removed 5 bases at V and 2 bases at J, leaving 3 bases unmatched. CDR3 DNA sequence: TGTGCCAGCAGTCCAGGGACAGGGGCTGGAAACACCATATATTTT. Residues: CASSPGTGAGNTIYF.

The chain's CDR3 is CSVVGGPGGYGYTF. The CDR3 region has the DNA TGCAGCGTTGTTGGGGGCCCCGGGGGCTATGGCTACACCTTC. The chain joins TRBV29-1 to TRBJ1-2, with TRBD1 as a possible D gene (6 bases). The CDR3 sequence is 14 residues long. The V gene's germline CDR1 is SQVTM and CDR2 ANQGSEA. Trimming removed 4 bases from V and 4 bases from J, with 16 bases in between.

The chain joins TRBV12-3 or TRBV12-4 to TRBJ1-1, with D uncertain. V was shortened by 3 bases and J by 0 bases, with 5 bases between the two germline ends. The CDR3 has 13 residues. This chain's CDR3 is CASSFAVNTEAFF. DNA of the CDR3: TGTGCCAGCAGTTTTGCGGTGAACACTGAAGCTTTCTTT.

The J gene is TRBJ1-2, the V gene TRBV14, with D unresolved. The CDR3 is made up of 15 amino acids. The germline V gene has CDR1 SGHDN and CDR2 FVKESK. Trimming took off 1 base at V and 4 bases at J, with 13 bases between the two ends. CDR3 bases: TGTGCCAGCAGCCAAGGAGGACTCCGGGGCTATGGCTACACCTTC. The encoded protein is CASSQGGLRGYGYTF. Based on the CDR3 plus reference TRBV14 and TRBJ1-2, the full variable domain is EAGVTQFPSHSVIEKGQTVTLRCDPISGHDNLYWYRRVMGKEIKFLLHFVKESKQDESGMPNNRFLAERTGGTYSTLKVQPAELEDSGVYFCASSQGGLRGYGYTFGSGTRLTVV.

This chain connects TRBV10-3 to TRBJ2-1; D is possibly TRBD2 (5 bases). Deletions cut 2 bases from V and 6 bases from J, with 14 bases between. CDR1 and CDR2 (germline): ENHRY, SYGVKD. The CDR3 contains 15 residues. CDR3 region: CAISEGRASPNEQFF. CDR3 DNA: TGTGCCATCAGTGAGGGTAGGGCTAGCCCCAATGAGCAGTTCTTC.

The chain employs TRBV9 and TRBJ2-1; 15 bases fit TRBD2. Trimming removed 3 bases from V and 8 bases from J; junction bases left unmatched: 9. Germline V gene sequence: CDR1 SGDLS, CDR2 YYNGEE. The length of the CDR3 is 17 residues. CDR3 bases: TGTGCCAGCAGCGGAGGACTAGCGGGAGGGTCCCAATATGAGCAGTTCTTC. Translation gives CASSGGLAGGSQYEQFF.

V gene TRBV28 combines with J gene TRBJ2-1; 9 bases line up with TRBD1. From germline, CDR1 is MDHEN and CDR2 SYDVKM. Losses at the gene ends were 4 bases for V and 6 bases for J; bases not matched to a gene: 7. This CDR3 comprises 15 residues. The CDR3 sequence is CASSSNRGLSNEQFF. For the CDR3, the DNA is TGTGCCAGCAGTTCCAACAGGGGGCTGTCCAATGAGCAGTTCTTC.

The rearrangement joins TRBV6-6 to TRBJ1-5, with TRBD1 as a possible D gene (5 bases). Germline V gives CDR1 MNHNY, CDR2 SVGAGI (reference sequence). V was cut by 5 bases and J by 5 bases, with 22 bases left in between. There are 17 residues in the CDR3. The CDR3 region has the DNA TGTGCCAGCAGTCCGGAAGGTCTGCGGGGCATATATCAGCCCCAGCATTTT. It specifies CASSPEGLRGIYQPQHF.

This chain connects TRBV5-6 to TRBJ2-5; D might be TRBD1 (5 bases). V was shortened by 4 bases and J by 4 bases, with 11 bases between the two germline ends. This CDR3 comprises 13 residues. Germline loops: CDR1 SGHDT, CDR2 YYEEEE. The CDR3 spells CASSPVRAETQYF. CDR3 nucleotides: TGTGCCAGCAGCCCGGTCAGGGCAGAGACCCAGTACTTC.

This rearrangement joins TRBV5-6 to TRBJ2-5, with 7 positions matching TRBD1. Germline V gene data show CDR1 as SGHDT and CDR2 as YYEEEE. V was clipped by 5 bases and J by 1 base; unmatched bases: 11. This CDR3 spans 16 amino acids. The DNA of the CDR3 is TGTGCCAGCAGTCCGACCGGGACAGCAAGCCAAGAGACCCAGTACTTC. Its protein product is CASSPTGTASQETQYF.

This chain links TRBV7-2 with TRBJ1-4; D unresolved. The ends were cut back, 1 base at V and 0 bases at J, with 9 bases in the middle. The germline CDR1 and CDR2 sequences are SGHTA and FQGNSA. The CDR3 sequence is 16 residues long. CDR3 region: CASSLVGSATNEKLFF. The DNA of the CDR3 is TGTGCCAGCAGCTTAGTGGGCTCGGCAACTAATGAAAAACTGTTTTTT.

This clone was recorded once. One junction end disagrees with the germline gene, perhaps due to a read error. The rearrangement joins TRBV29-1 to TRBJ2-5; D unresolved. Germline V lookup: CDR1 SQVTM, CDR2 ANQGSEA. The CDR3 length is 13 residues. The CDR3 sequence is CSVLVTIQQTQYF. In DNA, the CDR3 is TGCAGCGTCCTCGTGACCATCCAACAGACCCAGTACTTC.

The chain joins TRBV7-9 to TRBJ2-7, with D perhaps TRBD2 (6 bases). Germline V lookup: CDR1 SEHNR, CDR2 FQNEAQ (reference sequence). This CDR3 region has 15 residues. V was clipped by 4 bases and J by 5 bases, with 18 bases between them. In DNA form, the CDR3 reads TGTGCCAGCAGCTCAGAGGGACTCGTCGGAAACGAGCAGTACTTC. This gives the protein CASSSEGLVGNEQYF.

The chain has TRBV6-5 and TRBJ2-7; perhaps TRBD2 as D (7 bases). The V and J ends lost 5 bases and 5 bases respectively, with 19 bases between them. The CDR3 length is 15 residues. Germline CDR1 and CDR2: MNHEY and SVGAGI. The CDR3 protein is CASSPPTGGADEQYF. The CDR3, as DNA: TGTGCCAGCAGTCCTCCAACGGGGGGCGCAGACGAGCAGTACTTC.